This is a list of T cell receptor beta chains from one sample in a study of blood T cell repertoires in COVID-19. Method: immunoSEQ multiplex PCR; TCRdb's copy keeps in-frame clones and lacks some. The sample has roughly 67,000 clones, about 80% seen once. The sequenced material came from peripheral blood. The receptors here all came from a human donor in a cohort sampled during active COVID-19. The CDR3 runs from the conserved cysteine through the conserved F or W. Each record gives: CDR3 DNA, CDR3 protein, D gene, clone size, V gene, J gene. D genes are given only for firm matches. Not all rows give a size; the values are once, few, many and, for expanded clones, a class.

CDR3 DNA: TGTGCCAGCGCCCAGAGGGCCAACACTGAAGCTTTCTTT
CDR3 protein: CASAQRANTEAFF
D gene: .
clone size: .
V gene: TRBV27
J gene: TRBJ1-1

CDR3 DNA: TGTGCCAGCAGTCCCGCCGGGGAAACCTTTTACGAGCAGTACTTC
CDR3 protein: CASSPAGETFYEQYF
D gene: .
clone size: .
V gene: TRBV27
J gene: TRBJ2-7

CDR3 DNA: TGTGCCAGCAGCGGATCGGACAGAACTAACTCCTACGAGCAGTACTTC
CDR3 protein: CASSGSDRTNSYEQYF
D gene: .
clone size: .
V gene: TRBV7-2
J gene: TRBJ2-7

CDR3 DNA: TGTGCCACCAGCAGAATAGACGGGGAGACCCAGTACTTC
CDR3 protein: CATSRIDGETQYF
D gene: .
clone size: few
V gene: TRBV15
J gene: TRBJ2-5

CDR3 DNA: TGTGCCAGCAGTGTTTTGGAGGTTTACGGCTACACCTTC
CDR3 protein: CASSVLEVYGYTF
D gene: .
clone size: .
V gene: TRBV2
J gene: TRBJ1-2

CDR3 DNA: TGTGCCAGTAGAGCCCCATCACGAGGGGGCCTAGTCCGTAGGACCGGGGAGCTGTTTTTT
CDR3 protein: CASRAPSRGGLVRRTGELFF
D gene: TRBD1
clone size: once
V gene: TRBV19
J gene: TRBJ2-2

CDR3 DNA: TGTGCCAGCAGCGGGACTAGCGGGGGTACGCAAGAGACCCAGTACTTC
CDR3 protein: CASSGTSGGTQETQYF
D gene: TRBD2
clone size: .
V gene: TRBV5-8
J gene: TRBJ2-5

CDR3 DNA: TGTGCCACCAGCAGAGATCCCCGGAGACAGGGCCCCGGGGAGCTGTTTTTT
CDR3 protein: CATSRDPRRQGPGELFF
D gene: TRBD1
clone size: .
V gene: TRBV15
J gene: TRBJ2-2

CDR3 DNA: TGCGCCAGCAGCGTGGGACTAGCGGGAGTTCATGAGCAGTTCTTC
CDR3 protein: CASSVGLAGVHEQFF
D gene: TRBD2
clone size: .
V gene: TRBV5-1
J gene: TRBJ2-1

CDR3 DNA: TGTGCCAGTAGTATACCTCCGGGACTAGCGGGGGACACAGATACGCAGTATTTT
CDR3 protein: CASSIPPGLAGDTDTQYF
D gene: TRBD2
clone size: once
V gene: TRBV19
J gene: TRBJ2-3

CDR3 DNA: TGTGCCAGCACCCCTGGGACAGGGGCTGGGCAGCCCCAGCATTTT
CDR3 protein: CASTPGTGAGQPQHF
D gene: TRBD1
clone size: .
V gene: TRBV27
J gene: TRBJ1-5

CDR3 DNA: TGTGCCAGCAGCAGGGGGACAGACCTCGAGCAGTACTTC
CDR3 protein: CASSRGTDLEQYF
D gene: TRBD1
clone size: .
V gene: TRBV7-2
J gene: TRBJ2-7

CDR3 DNA: TGTGCCAGCAGTTCGGACAGGGGGCGTCGACTCGACGAGCAGTACTTC
CDR3 protein: CASSSDRGRRLDEQYF
D gene: TRBD1
clone size: .
V gene: TRBV27
J gene: TRBJ2-7

CDR3 DNA: TGTGCCAGCAGTTTAAACCCCAGGGTTTACACCGGGGAGCTGTTTTTT
CDR3 protein: CASSLNPRVYTGELFF
D gene: .
clone size: .
V gene: TRBV27
J gene: TRBJ2-2

CDR3 DNA: TGTGCCAGTAGTATTAGGACAGACTATGGCTACACCTTC
CDR3 protein: CASSIRTDYGYTF
D gene: .
clone size: few
V gene: TRBV19
J gene: TRBJ1-2

CDR3 DNA: TGTGCCAGCAGTGAAGATGCGGGGCCTACAGATACGCAGTATTTT
CDR3 protein: CASSEDAGPTDTQYF
D gene: .
clone size: .
V gene: TRBV2
J gene: TRBJ2-3

CDR3 DNA: TGTGCCAGCAGCTCACACCGGGACAGGGCAGCCAAAAACATTCAGTACTTC
CDR3 protein: CASSSHRDRAAKNIQYF
D gene: TRBD1
clone size: .
V gene: TRBV5-4
J gene: TRBJ2-4

CDR3 DNA: TGTGCCAGCAGCCGGGTAGCTGGGAGCACAGATACGCAGTATTTT
CDR3 protein: CASSRVAGSTDTQYF
D gene: .
clone size: .
V gene: TRBV7-2
J gene: TRBJ2-3

CDR3 DNA: TGTGCCACCAGTGAAAACAGACAGGGGGCGGACACCGGGGAGCTGTTTTTT
CDR3 protein: CATSENRQGADTGELFF
D gene: TRBD1
clone size: .
V gene: TRBV24-1
J gene: TRBJ2-2

CDR3 DNA: TGTGCCAGCAGCCCGGGACTAGCGGGCTCCTACGAGCAGTACTTC
CDR3 protein: CASSPGLAGSYEQYF
D gene: TRBD2
clone size: .
V gene: TRBV28
J gene: TRBJ2-7

CDR3 DNA: TGTGCCAGCGCACGGGACTATAATTCACCCCTCCACTTT
CDR3 protein: CASARDYNSPLHF
D gene: .
clone size: few
V gene: TRBV6-6
J gene: TRBJ1-6

CDR3 DNA: TGTGCCAGCAGCAAAGTGGGTTGGGACAGTAGCACAGATACGCAGTATTTT
CDR3 protein: CASSKVGWDSSTDTQYF
D gene: .
clone size: .
V gene: TRBV21-1
J gene: TRBJ2-3

CDR3 DNA: TGTGCCAGCAGCGTAGAAGGGGACACGTATTCACCCCTCCACTTT
CDR3 protein: CASSVEGDTYSPLHF
D gene: .
clone size: .
V gene: TRBV9
J gene: TRBJ1-6

CDR3 DNA: TGTGCCAGCAGCCGGACTAGCGGGGGATCCTACGAGCAGTACTTC
CDR3 protein: CASSRTSGGSYEQYF
D gene: TRBD2
clone size: .
V gene: TRBV7-2
J gene: TRBJ2-7

CDR3 DNA: TGTGCCAGCAGCCCTGCGGGGTTTTATTCACCCCTCCACTTT
CDR3 protein: CASSPAGFYSPLHF
D gene: .
clone size: few
V gene: TRBV7-9
J gene: TRBJ1-6

CDR3 DNA: TGCAGTGCTAAGGGGTCATACGAGCAGTACTTC
CDR3 protein: CSAKGSYEQYF
D gene: .
clone size: .
V gene: TRBV20-1
J gene: TRBJ2-7

CDR3 DNA: TGTGCCAGCAGCTTTATGGCGGGGGGGGACCATGAGCAGTTCTTC
CDR3 protein: CASSFMAGGDHEQFF
D gene: TRBD2
clone size: .
V gene: TRBV7-2
J gene: TRBJ2-1

CDR3 DNA: TGTGCCAGCAGCGAAGTAGCGGGGGCTGGCAATACGCAGTATTTT
CDR3 protein: CASSEVAGAGNTQYF
D gene: TRBD2
clone size: .
V gene: TRBV2
J gene: TRBJ2-3

CDR3 DNA: TGTGCCAGCAGGGCCTCGGGGGATAGTCAGCCCCAGCATTTT
CDR3 protein: CASRASGDSQPQHF
D gene: .
clone size: .
V gene: TRBV28
J gene: TRBJ1-5

CDR3 DNA: TGCGCCAGCAGTGATTCGACAGGGCCCAGCCGCACTGAAGCTTTCTTT
CDR3 protein: CASSDSTGPSRTEAFF
D gene: TRBD1
clone size: .
V gene: TRBV10-1
J gene: TRBJ1-1

CDR3 DNA: TGTGCCAGCAGCTTTGGAGGAGGCGAGCAGTACTTC
CDR3 protein: CASSFGGGEQYF
D gene: .
clone size: .
V gene: TRBV11-3
J gene: TRBJ2-7

CDR3 DNA: TGTGCCAGCAGTTCCTCCGGGACAGGGGGGATGTACGAGCAGTACTTC
CDR3 protein: CASSSSGTGGMYEQYF
D gene: TRBD1
clone size: few
V gene: TRBV6-2/TRBV6-3
J gene: TRBJ2-7

CDR3 DNA: TGTGCCAGCAGCCCGCGAGGGGGACAGGTCGAGCAGTACTTC
CDR3 protein: CASSPRGGQVEQYF
D gene: TRBD1
clone size: .
V gene: TRBV28
J gene: TRBJ2-7

CDR3 DNA: TGTGCCAGCAGTTACCCATTCGAGGGTAGAGACGAGCAGTACTTC
CDR3 protein: CASSYPFEGRDEQYF
D gene: .
clone size: .
V gene: TRBV6-5
J gene: TRBJ2-7

CDR3 DNA: TGTGCCAGCAGCTCGGGGGACGGGCCGAACTATGGCTACACCTTC
CDR3 protein: CASSSGDGPNYGYTF
D gene: .
clone size: once
V gene: TRBV11-2
J gene: TRBJ1-2

CDR3 DNA: TGCGCCAGCAGCCAAGATCACAGGGGGCGATCTGAAAAACTGTTTTTT
CDR3 protein: CASSQDHRGRSEKLFF
D gene: TRBD1
clone size: .
V gene: TRBV4-3
J gene: TRBJ1-4

CDR3 DNA: TGTGCCAGCAGCCAGACCCGGGACTGGAAAGAGACCCAGTACTTC
CDR3 protein: CASSQTRDWKETQYF
D gene: .
clone size: .
V gene: TRBV7-9
J gene: TRBJ2-5

CDR3 DNA: TGTGCCAGCAGCCAAGATTTATTAGCGGGAGGCCCCTACGAGCAGTACTTC
CDR3 protein: CASSQDLLAGGPYEQYF
D gene: TRBD2
clone size: .
V gene: TRBV4-2
J gene: TRBJ2-7

CDR3 DNA: TGTGCCAGCAGTTATAATGGCTGGGAGCTGTTTTTT
CDR3 protein: CASSYNGWELFF
D gene: .
clone size: .
V gene: TRBV11-3
J gene: TRBJ2-2

CDR3 DNA: TGTGCCAGCATAATGACAGGGGATTTGGAAAACACCATATATTTT
CDR3 protein: CASIMTGDLENTIYF
D gene: TRBD1
clone size: few
V gene: TRBV6-1
J gene: TRBJ1-3

CDR3 DNA: TGTGCCAGCAGCCCCTTTAGGGGGGGCGGTCGGAGTGAAGAGACCCAGTACTTC
CDR3 protein: CASSPFRGGGRSEETQYF
D gene: .
clone size: .
V gene: TRBV13
J gene: TRBJ2-5

CDR3 DNA: TGTGCCAGCAGCTTGATGGGACAGGGGGGATCTGGCTACACCTTC
CDR3 protein: CASSLMGQGGSGYTF
D gene: TRBD1
clone size: .
V gene: TRBV5-4
J gene: TRBJ1-2

CDR3 DNA: TGTGCCAGCAGCCAGACGGGGTACGAGCAGTACTTC
CDR3 protein: CASSQTGYEQYF
D gene: .
clone size: .
V gene: TRBV2
J gene: TRBJ2-7

CDR3 DNA: TGTGCCAGCAAGCCAACAGGAGTTGGTGGCGCTTTCTTT
CDR3 protein: CASKPTGVGGAFF
D gene: .
clone size: .
V gene: TRBV2
J gene: TRBJ1-1

CDR3 DNA: TGTGCCAGCTCACCAGTAGGAGGACAGACCTACGAGCAGTACTTC
CDR3 protein: CASSPVGGQTYEQYF
D gene: .
clone size: .
V gene: TRBV18
J gene: TRBJ2-7

CDR3 DNA: TGTGCCAGCAGCTTAGCGGGACTCGACACAGATACGCAGTATTTT
CDR3 protein: CASSLAGLDTDTQYF
D gene: .
clone size: .
V gene: TRBV11-2
J gene: TRBJ2-3